These 9 T cell receptor beta chains came from one sample sequenced in a study of CD8 T cells in ankylosing spondylitis. MiXCR was run by TCRdb on the 5' RACE reads, yielding one entry per CDR3 protein. Among around 150,000 distinct CDR3 sequences, about 16% were seen once, and the ten largest hold 7.8%. The sequenced sample consisted of blood, either unsorted or a sorted T cell fraction (not recorded which). All receptors derive from a male donor with ankylosing spondylitis or in good health (not recorded which).

The chain links TRBV10-3 to TRBJ1-1; tentative D call: TRBD1 (5 bases). V dropped 10 bases and J dropped 7 bases, with 13 bases sitting between them. Germline assignment: CDR1 ENHRY and CDR2 SYGVKD. This CDR3 has 11 residues. CDR3 bases: TGTGCCAGCTGGGGGACTAATGAAGCTTTCTTT. Translating gives CASWGTNEAFF.

This sequence joins TRBV29-1 and TRBJ1-5; D unresolved. Germline-derived CDR1 and CDR2 are SQVTM and ANQGSEA. Trimming took 5 bases from V and 0 from J, leaving 11 bases between them. This CDR3 has 14 amino acids. Written as DNA, the CDR3 is TGCAGCGTTTCCGACGGGAATAGCAATCAGCCCCAGCATTTT. Protein product: CSVSDGNSNQPQHF.

This rearrangement joins TRBV20-1 to TRBJ1-5; D perhaps matches TRBD1 (5 bases). The V and J ends lost 0 bases and 3 bases respectively, with 15 bases between them. The germline CDR1 and CDR2 sequences are DFQATT and SNEGSKA (reference sequence). The CDR3 has 16 amino acids. The CDR3 region is CSARDPGRGANQPQHF. The CDR3 region has the DNA TGCAGTGCTAGAGACCCGGGCCGAGGGGCCAATCAGCCCCAGCATTTT.

The V gene is TRBV5-1, the J gene TRBJ1-2; the D gene is possibly TRBD1 (6 bases). There are 15 residues in the CDR3. The V end was cut by 1 base, the J end by 5 bases, with 15 bases between. Looked up from germline, CDR1 is SGHRS and CDR2 is YFSETQ. CDR3 coding DNA: TGCGCCAGCAGCTTGTCCGGGGGCTCAGAATATGGCTACACCTTC. Residues: CASSLSGGSEYGYTF. The full variable domain, in which reference TRBV5-1 and TRBJ1-2 provide the parts outside the CDR3, is KAGVTQTPRYLIKTRGQQVTLSCSPISGHRSVSWYQQTPGQGLQFLFEYFSETQRNKGNFPGRFSGRQFSNSRSEMNVSTLELGDSALYLCASSLSGGSEYGYTFGSGTRLTVV.

This clonotype appeared a few times. The chain links TRBV6-1 to TRBJ2-3, with D possibly TRBD2 on 6 matching bases. CDR3 length: 14 residues. Looked up from germline, CDR1 is MNHNS and CDR2 is SASEGT. The V gene lost 8 bases and the J gene lost 0 bases, with 12 bases spanning the gap. The CDR3 DNA follows: TGTGCCAGCTCCGGGAGCGTCAGCACAGATACGCAGTATTTT. Translation: CASSGSVSTDTQYF.

At least ten counts were recorded for this clonotype. The chain employs TRBV20-1 and TRBJ2-3; D unclear. Trimming cost V 5 bases and J 1 base, with 10 bases left between them. The germline gives CDR1 DFQATT, CDR2 SNEGSKA (reference sequence). The CDR3 is made up of 13 amino acids. The CDR3 nucleotides are TGCAGTGCTTCCAAACTTCGCACAGATACGCAGTATTTT. Translation: CSASKLRTDTQYF.

Written as DNA, the CDR3 is TGTGCCAGCAGTCACCAGACCGGGTTTGTCTACGAGCAGTACTTC. It specifies CASSHQTGFVYEQYF. This chain links TRBV28 with TRBJ2-7; D gene ambiguous. CDR1 and CDR2 (germline): MDHEN, SYDVKM. The CDR3 spans 15 residues. Deletions cut 5 bases from V and 3 bases from J, with 17 bases between.

This clonotype was seen at least ten times. The rearrangement uses TRBV5-1 and TRBJ2-1; possible D gene TRBD1, 6 bases. Trimming stripped 1 base from V and 6 bases from J, with 8 bases between. Per the germline V gene, CDR1 is SGHRS and CDR2 is YFSETQ. The CDR3 spans 13 residues. The CDR3 nucleotides are TGCGCCAGCAGCTTGACCAGGGGCAATGAGCAGTTCTTC. Translation gives CASSLTRGNEQFF.

This sequence joins TRBV7-2 and TRBJ2-7, with 9 bases lining up with TRBD2. Per germline, CDR1 SGHTA and CDR2 FQGNSA. The CDR3 contains 15 residues. J gave up 3 bases and V 5 bases, and 8 bases lay outside the gene matches. The CDR3 protein is CASSPPGLALYEQYF. Written as DNA, the CDR3 is TGTGCCAGCAGCCCGCCGGGACTAGCACTCTACGAGCAGTACTTC.